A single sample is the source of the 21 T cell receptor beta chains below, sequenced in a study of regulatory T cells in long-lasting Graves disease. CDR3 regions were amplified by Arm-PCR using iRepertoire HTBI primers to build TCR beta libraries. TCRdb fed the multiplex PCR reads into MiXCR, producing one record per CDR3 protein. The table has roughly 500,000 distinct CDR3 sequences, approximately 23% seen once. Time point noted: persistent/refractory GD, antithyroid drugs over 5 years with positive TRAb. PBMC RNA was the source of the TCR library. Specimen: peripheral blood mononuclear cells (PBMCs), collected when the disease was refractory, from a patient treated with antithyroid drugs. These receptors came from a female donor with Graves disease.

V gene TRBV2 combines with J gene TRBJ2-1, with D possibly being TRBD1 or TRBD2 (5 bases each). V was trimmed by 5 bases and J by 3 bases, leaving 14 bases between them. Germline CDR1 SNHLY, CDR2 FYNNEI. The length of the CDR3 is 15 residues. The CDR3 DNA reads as TGTGCCAGCAGTTCTACCGGGACCCTCTACAATGAGCAGTTCTTC. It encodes CASSSTGTLYNEQFF.

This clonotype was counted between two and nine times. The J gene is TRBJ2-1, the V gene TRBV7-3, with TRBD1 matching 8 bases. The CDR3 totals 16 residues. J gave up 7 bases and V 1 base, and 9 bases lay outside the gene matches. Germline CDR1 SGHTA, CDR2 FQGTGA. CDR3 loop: CASSLIAAGGRNEQFF. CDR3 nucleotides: TGTGCCAGCAGCTTAATCGCGGCAGGGGGCCGGAATGAGCAGTTCTTC.

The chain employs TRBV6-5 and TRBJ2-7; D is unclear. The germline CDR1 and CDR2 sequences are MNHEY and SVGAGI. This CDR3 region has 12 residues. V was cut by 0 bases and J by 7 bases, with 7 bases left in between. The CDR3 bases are TGTGCCAGCAGTTACTCCACAGATGAGCAGTACTTC. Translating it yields CASSYSTDEQYF.

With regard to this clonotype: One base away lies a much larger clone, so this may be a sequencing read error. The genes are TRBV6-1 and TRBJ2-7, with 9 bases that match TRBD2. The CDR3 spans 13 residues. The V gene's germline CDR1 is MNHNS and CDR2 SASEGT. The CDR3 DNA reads TGTGCCAACAGTCCTAGCGGGATCTACGAGCAGTACTTC. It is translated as CANSPSGIYEQYF.

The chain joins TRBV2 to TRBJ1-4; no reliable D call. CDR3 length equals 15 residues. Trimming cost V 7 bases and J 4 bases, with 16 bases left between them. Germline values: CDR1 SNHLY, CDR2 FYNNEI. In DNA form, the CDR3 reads TGTGCCAGCAAGAAGAGCGCTGGGGTTAATGAAAAACTGTTTTTT. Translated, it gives CASKKSAGVNEKLFF.

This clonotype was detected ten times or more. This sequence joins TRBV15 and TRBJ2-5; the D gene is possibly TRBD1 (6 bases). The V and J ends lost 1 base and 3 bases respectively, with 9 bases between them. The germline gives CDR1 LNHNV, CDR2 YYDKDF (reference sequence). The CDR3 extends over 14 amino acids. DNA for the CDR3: TGTGCCACCAGCAGAGCGGCAGGGGAAGAGACCCAGTACTTC. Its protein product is CATSRAAGEETQYF.

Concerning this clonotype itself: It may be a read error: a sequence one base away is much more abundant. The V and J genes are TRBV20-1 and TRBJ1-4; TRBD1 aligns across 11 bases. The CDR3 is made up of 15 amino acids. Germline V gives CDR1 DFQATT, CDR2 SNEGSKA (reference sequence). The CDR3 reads CSARDSGTGGEKLVF. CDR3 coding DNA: TGCAGTGCTAGAGATTCCGGGACAGGGGGTGAAAAACTGGTTTTT.

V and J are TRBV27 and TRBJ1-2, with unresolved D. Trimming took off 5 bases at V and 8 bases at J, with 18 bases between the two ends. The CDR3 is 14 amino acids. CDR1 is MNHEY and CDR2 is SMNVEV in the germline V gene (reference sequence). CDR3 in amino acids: CASSPRTPGSGYTF. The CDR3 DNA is TGTGCCAGCAGTCCCCGTACACCCGGCTCAGGCTACACCTTC.

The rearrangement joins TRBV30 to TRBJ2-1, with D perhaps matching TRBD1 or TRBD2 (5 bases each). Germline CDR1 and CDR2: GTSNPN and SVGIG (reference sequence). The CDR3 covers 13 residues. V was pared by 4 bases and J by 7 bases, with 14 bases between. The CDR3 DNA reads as TGTGCCTGGAACAGAGGGAGACAGAATGAGCAGTTCTTC. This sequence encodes CAWNRGRQNEQFF.

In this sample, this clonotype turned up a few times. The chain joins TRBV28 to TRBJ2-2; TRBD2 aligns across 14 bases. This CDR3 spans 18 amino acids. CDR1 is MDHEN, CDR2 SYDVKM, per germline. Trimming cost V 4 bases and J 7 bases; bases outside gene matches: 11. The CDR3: CASSSYGLAGGHGGELFF. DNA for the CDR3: TGTGCCAGCAGTTCCTACGGACTAGCGGGAGGCCACGGCGGGGAGCTGTTTTTT.

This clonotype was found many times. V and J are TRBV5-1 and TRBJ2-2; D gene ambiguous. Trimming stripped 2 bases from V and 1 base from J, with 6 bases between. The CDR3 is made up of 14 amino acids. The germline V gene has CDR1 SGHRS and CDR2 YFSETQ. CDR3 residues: CASSFALNTGELFF. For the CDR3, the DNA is TGCGCCAGCAGCTTTGCTCTGAACACCGGGGAGCTGTTTTTT.

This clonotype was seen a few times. The CDR3 spells CSGGTEYEQYF. DNA of the CDR3: TGCAGTGGCGGGACAGAATACGAGCAGTACTTC. The V and J genes are TRBV20-1 and TRBJ2-7, with a tentative D call TRBD1 (7 bases). CDR3 length: 11 residues. Germline V lookup: CDR1 DFQATT, CDR2 SNEGSKA (reference sequence). V was shortened by 7 bases and J by 4 bases, with 11 bases between the two germline ends.

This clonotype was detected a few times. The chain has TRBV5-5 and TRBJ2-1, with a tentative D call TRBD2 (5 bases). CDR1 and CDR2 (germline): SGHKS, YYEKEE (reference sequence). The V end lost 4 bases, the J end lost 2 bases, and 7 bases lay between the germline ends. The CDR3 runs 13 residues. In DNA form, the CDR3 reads TGTGCCAGCAGCGGGAGCCCCTACAATGAGCAGTTCTTC. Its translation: CASSGSPYNEQFF.

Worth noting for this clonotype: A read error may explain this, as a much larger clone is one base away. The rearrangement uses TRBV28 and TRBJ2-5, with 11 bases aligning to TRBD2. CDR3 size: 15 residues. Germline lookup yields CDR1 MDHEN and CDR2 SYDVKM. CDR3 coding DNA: TGTGCCAGCAGTCCCACTAGCGGGAGAGGGGAGACCCGGTACTTC. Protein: CASSPTSGRGETRYF.

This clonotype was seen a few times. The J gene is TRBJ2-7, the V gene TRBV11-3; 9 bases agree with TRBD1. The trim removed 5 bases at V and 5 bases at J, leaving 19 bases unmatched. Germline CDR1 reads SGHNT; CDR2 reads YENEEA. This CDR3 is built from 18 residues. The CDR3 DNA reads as TGTGCCAGCAGCGCCGGTCCTCCTTCGGGACAGGGTATCCACGAGCAGTACTTC. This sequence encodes CASSAGPPSGQGIHEQYF. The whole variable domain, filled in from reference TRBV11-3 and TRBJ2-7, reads EAGVVQSPRYKIIEKKQPVAFWCNPISGHNTLYWYLQNLGQGPELLIRYENEEAVDDSQLPKDRFSAERLKGVDSTLKIQPAELGDSAVYLCASSAGPPSGQGIHEQYFGPGTRLTVT.

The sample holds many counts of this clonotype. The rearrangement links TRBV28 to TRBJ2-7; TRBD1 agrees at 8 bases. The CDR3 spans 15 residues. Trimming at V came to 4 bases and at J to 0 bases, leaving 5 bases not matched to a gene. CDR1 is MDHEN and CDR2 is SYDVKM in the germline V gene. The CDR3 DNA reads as TGTGCCAGCAGTTCCTCGGGACAGGCCTCCTACGAGCAGTACTTC. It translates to CASSSSGQASYEQYF.

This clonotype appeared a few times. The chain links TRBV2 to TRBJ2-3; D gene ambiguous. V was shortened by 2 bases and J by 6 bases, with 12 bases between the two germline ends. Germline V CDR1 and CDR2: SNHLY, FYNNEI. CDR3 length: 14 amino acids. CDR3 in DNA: TGTGCCAGCAGTGAAAGGTTGTGGCTTGATACGCAGTATTTT. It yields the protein CASSERLWLDTQYF. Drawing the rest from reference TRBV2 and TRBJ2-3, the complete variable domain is EPEVTQTPSHQVTQMGQEVILRCVPISNHLYFYWYRQILGQKVEFLVSFYNNEISEKSEIFDDQFSVERPDGSNFTLKIRSTKLEDSAMYFCASSERLWLDTQYFGPGTRLTVL.

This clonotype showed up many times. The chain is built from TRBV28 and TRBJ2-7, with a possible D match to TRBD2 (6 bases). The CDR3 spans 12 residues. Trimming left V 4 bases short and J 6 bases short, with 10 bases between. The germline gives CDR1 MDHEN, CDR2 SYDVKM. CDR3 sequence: CASSSPGGEQYF. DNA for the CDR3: TGTGCCAGCAGTTCCCCCGGGGGCGAGCAGTACTTC. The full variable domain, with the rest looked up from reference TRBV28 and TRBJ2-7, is DVKVTQSSRYLVKRTGEKVFLECVQDMDHENMFWYRQDPGLGLRLIYFSYDVKMKEKGDIPEGYSVSREKKERFSLILESASTNQTSMYLCASSSPGGEQYFGPGTRLTVT.

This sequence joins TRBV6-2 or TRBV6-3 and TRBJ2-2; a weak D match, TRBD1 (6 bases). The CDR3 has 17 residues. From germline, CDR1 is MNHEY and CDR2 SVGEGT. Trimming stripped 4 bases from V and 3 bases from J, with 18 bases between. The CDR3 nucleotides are TGTGCCAGCAGTTCAACTTCAACAGGGTCGGACACCGGGGAGCTGTTTTTT. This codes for CASSSTSTGSDTGELFF.

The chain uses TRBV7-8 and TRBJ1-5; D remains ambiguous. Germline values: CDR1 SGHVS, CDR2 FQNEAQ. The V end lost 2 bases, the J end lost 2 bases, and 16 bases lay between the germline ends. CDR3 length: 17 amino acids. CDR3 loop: CASSLHKTVAGNQPQHF. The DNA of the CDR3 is TGTGCCAGCAGCTTACACAAGACCGTTGCGGGCAATCAGCCCCAGCATTTT.

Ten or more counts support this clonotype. The CDR3 region is CASSALVGNQPQHF. CDR3 sequence (DNA): TGTGCCAGCAGTGCCCTGGTGGGCAATCAGCCCCAGCATTTT. This chain joins TRBV2 and TRBJ1-5, with D unclear. V shed 4 bases and J shed 2 bases, with 9 bases lying between them. Germline values: CDR1 SNHLY, CDR2 FYNNEI. There are 14 residues in the CDR3.